This T cell receptor beta chain was obtained from a study of blood T cell repertoires in COVID-19. Study in general: Acute and convalescent COVID-19 specimens originated in the United States, Italy and Spain.

This clone was picked up a small number of times. TCRdb's table, derived via immunoSEQ multiplex PCR, lists solely in-frame clones and lacks some. In the table there are approximately 240,000 clones, nearly 90% of which are singletons. Source material: peripheral blood. The origin of this receptor is a woman aged 40 to 50 who had recovered from COVID-19.

CDR3 DNA sequence: TGTGCCAGCAGCCAAGATTACAGGACAGGGGGTTCTGGGGCCAACGTCCTGACTTTC. Translating gives CASSQDYRTGGSGANVLTF. This chain joins TRBV3-1 (or the pseudogene TRBV3-2) and TRBJ2-6, with 10 bases fitting TRBD1. The length of the CDR3 is 19 residues. Trimming cost V 0 bases and J 1 base; bases outside gene matches: 6. Germline CDR1 reads LGHDT; CDR2 reads YNNKEL (reference sequence).